Listed below are T cell receptor beta chains from one sample, sequenced in a study of T-cell reconstitution after alpha-beta-depleted transplantation in children. TCRdb re-called the PCR reads with MiXCR, one entry per CDR3 protein. The sample yields about 130,000 distinct CDR3 sequences, roughly 10% seen once. Source: PBMCs, mostly from graft donor cells, taken 180 days after TCRalphabeta/CD19-depleted stem cell transplant. The receptors were sampled from a girl under three years old who had a stem cell transplant for combined immunodeficiency, so the T cells may come from the graft donor. CDR3s include the opening cysteine and the closing phenylalanine or tryptophan. The order of the fields is CDR3 length, D gene, J gene, clone size, V gene, CDR3 protein, CDR3 DNA. The D gene is left open where the match is weak. The size field is filled for only some rows; it gives once, few, many or a size class.

cdr3_length: 13; d_call: NA; j_call: TRBJ2-5; clone_size: NA; v_call: TRBV7-9; cdr3_aa: CASSRDVEETQYF; cdr3_nt: TGTGCCAGCAGCCGGGACGTCGAAGAGACCCAGTACTTC
cdr3_length: 16; d_call: NA; j_call: TRBJ2-2; clone_size: few; v_call: TRBV11-3; cdr3_aa: CASSSSGAANTGELFF; cdr3_nt: TGTGCCAGCAGCTCTTCGGGGGCCGCGAACACCGGGGAGCTGTTTTTT
cdr3_length: 15; d_call: TRBD2; j_call: TRBJ2-1; clone_size: NA; v_call: TRBV7-3; cdr3_aa: CASSPSGGALDEQFF; cdr3_nt: TGTGCCAGCAGCCCTAGCGGGGGGGCCTTGGATGAGCAGTTCTTC
cdr3_length: 14; d_call: NA; j_call: TRBJ2-1; clone_size: NA; v_call: TRBV29-1; cdr3_aa: CSVEERRSYNEQFF; cdr3_nt: TGCAGCGTTGAAGAGAGGAGGTCCTACAATGAGCAGTTCTTC
cdr3_length: 15; d_call: NA; j_call: TRBJ2-7; clone_size: NA; v_call: TRBV7-9; cdr3_aa: CASSLDMGLHYERYF; cdr3_nt: TGTGCCAGCAGCTTAGACATGGGGCTCCACTACGAGCGGTACTTC
cdr3_length: 16; d_call: NA; j_call: TRBJ2-1; clone_size: few; v_call: TRBV20-1; cdr3_aa: CSARDQGRGGDNEQFF; cdr3_nt: TGCAGTGCTAGAGATCAGGGGAGAGGTGGGGACAATGAGCAGTTCTTC
cdr3_length: 16; d_call: NA; j_call: TRBJ2-1; clone_size: many; v_call: TRBV7-6; cdr3_aa: CASSLGEGSSYNEQFF; cdr3_nt: TGTGCCAGCAGCTTAGGTGAGGGGTCCTCCTACAATGAGCAGTTCTTC
cdr3_length: 15; d_call: TRBD2; j_call: TRBJ2-2; clone_size: few; v_call: TRBV20-1; cdr3_aa: CSARGTSGKTGELFF; cdr3_nt: TGCAGTGCTAGAGGGACTAGCGGGAAAACCGGGGAGCTGTTTTTT
cdr3_length: 14; d_call: NA; j_call: TRBJ2-5; clone_size: NA; v_call: TRBV12-3/TRBV12-4; cdr3_aa: CASSSTGMRETQYF; cdr3_nt: TGTGCCAGCAGTTCCACTGGTATGCGGGAGACCCAGTACTTC
cdr3_length: 14; d_call: TRBD1; j_call: TRBJ1-1; clone_size: NA; v_call: TRBV5-1; cdr3_aa: CATSRGRGTGEAFF; cdr3_nt: TGCGCCACCAGCAGGGGGAGGGGGACAGGTGAAGCTTTCTTT
cdr3_length: 13; d_call: NA; j_call: TRBJ1-5; clone_size: NA; v_call: TRBV20-1; cdr3_aa: CSANTGSPQPQHF; cdr3_nt: TGCAGTGCCAACACAGGGTCCCCCCAGCCCCAGCATTTT
cdr3_length: 19; d_call: TRBD2; j_call: TRBJ2-5; clone_size: NA; v_call: TRBV18; cdr3_aa: CASSPFPRTSGGFKETQYF; cdr3_nt: TGTGCCAGCTCACCATTCCCCCGGACTAGCGGGGGGTTTAAAGAGACCCAGTACTTC
cdr3_length: 15; d_call: TRBD2; j_call: TRBJ2-1; clone_size: few; v_call: TRBV19; cdr3_aa: CASSMGTSGSDEQFF; cdr3_nt: TGTGCCAGTAGTATGGGGACTAGCGGGAGTGATGAGCAGTTCTTC
cdr3_length: 12; d_call: NA; j_call: TRBJ2-3; clone_size: many; v_call: TRBV12-3/TRBV12-4; cdr3_aa: CASSVQVDTQYF; cdr3_nt: TGTGCCAGCAGTGTCCAGGTAGATACGCAGTATTTT
cdr3_length: 14; d_call: NA; j_call: TRBJ2-3; clone_size: few; v_call: TRBV5-5; cdr3_aa: CATGWGAYTDTQYF; cdr3_nt: TGTGCCACCGGATGGGGGGCTTACACAGATACGCAGTATTTT
cdr3_length: 13; d_call: NA; j_call: TRBJ2-3; clone_size: NA; v_call: TRBV18; cdr3_aa: CASSPRDPDTQYF; cdr3_nt: TGTGCCAGCTCACCGAGGGATCCAGATACGCAGTATTTT
cdr3_length: 14; d_call: NA; j_call: TRBJ2-7; clone_size: NA; v_call: TRBV9; cdr3_aa: CASSVGFSNYEQYF; cdr3_nt: TGTGCCAGCAGCGTAGGGTTCTCAAATTACGAGCAGTACTTC
cdr3_length: 10; d_call: NA; j_call: TRBJ2-1; clone_size: few; v_call: TRBV12-3/TRBV12-4; cdr3_aa: CASSLLGASF; cdr3_nt: TGTGCCAGCAGTTTACTTGGAGCGAGCTTC
cdr3_length: 13; d_call: NA; j_call: TRBJ1-5; clone_size: NA; v_call: TRBV5-5; cdr3_aa: CASSLASEDPQHF; cdr3_nt: TGTGCCAGCAGCTTGGCCTCTGAGGACCCCCAGCATTTT
cdr3_length: 14; d_call: TRBD1; j_call: TRBJ2-3; clone_size: NA; v_call: TRBV6-5; cdr3_aa: CASSYVRGTDTQYF; cdr3_nt: TGTGCCAGCAGTTACGTCAGGGGGACAGATACGCAGTATTTT
cdr3_length: 13; d_call: NA; j_call: TRBJ2-5; clone_size: few; v_call: TRBV20-1; cdr3_aa: CSAILRTGETQYF; cdr3_nt: TGCAGTGCTATACTCAGGACCGGAGAGACCCAGTACTTC
cdr3_length: 13; d_call: NA; j_call: TRBJ2-5; clone_size: few; v_call: TRBV20-1; cdr3_aa: CSALSEEGETQYF; cdr3_nt: TGCAGTGCTCTCAGCGAGGAGGGAGAGACCCAGTACTTC
cdr3_length: 13; d_call: NA; j_call: TRBJ2-5; clone_size: few; v_call: TRBV7-2; cdr3_aa: CASSPSTEETQYF; cdr3_nt: TGTGCCAGCAGCCCTTCGACAGAAGAGACCCAGTACTTC
cdr3_length: 15; d_call: TRBD1; j_call: TRBJ2-2; clone_size: NA; v_call: TRBV27; cdr3_aa: CASSRQGLYTGELFF; cdr3_nt: TGTGCCAGCAGCCGACAGGGGCTATACACCGGGGAGCTGTTTTTT
cdr3_length: 15; d_call: TRBD2; j_call: TRBJ2-5; clone_size: few; v_call: TRBV10-3; cdr3_aa: CAISESPAGGETQYF; cdr3_nt: TGTGCCATCAGTGAGTCCCCAGCGGGAGGAGAGACCCAGTACTTC
cdr3_length: 14; d_call: NA; j_call: TRBJ2-2; clone_size: few; v_call: TRBV12-3/TRBV12-4; cdr3_aa: CASSSGLRAGELFF; cdr3_nt: NA
cdr3_length: 14; d_call: NA; j_call: TRBJ2-6; clone_size: NA; v_call: TRBV5-6; cdr3_aa: CASSLRSGANVLTF; cdr3_nt: TGTGCCAGCAGCTTAAGGTCCGGGGCCAACGTCCTGACTTTC
cdr3_length: 15; d_call: TRBD1; j_call: TRBJ2-3; clone_size: few; v_call: TRBV7-3; cdr3_aa: CASSLRQGAADTQYF; cdr3_nt: TGTGCCAGCAGCTTAAGACAGGGAGCCGCAGATACGCAGTATTTT
cdr3_length: 14; d_call: TRBD1; j_call: TRBJ2-1; clone_size: few; v_call: TRBV29-1; cdr3_aa: CSVTDRGPYNEQFF; cdr3_nt: TGCAGCGTTACAGACAGGGGGCCTTACAATGAGCAGTTCTTC
cdr3_length: 17; d_call: NA; j_call: TRBJ2-5; clone_size: few; v_call: TRBV5-1; cdr3_aa: CASSPYSKTGDQETQYF; cdr3_nt: TGCGCCAGCAGCCCCTACTCGAAGACAGGCGACCAAGAGACCCAGTACTTC
cdr3_length: 14; d_call: TRBD2; j_call: TRBJ2-3; clone_size: few; v_call: TRBV6-1; cdr3_aa: CASCSGRTTDTQYF; cdr3_nt: TGTGCCAGCTGTAGCGGGAGGACTACAGATACGCAGTATTTT
cdr3_length: 14; d_call: NA; j_call: TRBJ2-7; clone_size: many; v_call: TRBV7-9; cdr3_aa: CASSLGRSSYEQYF; cdr3_nt: TGTGCCAGCAGCTTAGGGCGAAGCTCCTACGAGCAGTACTTC
cdr3_length: 12; d_call: NA; j_call: TRBJ2-1; clone_size: NA; v_call: TRBV7-9; cdr3_aa: CASSADYNEQFF; cdr3_nt: TGTGCCAGCAGCGCGGACTACAATGAGCAGTTCTTC
cdr3_length: 15; d_call: NA; j_call: TRBJ1-3; clone_size: NA; v_call: TRBV7-9; cdr3_aa: CASSFSRGSGNTIYF; cdr3_nt: TGTGCCAGCAGCTTCAGCAGGGGCTCTGGAAACACCATATATTTT
cdr3_length: 16; d_call: NA; j_call: TRBJ2-7; clone_size: NA; v_call: TRBV28; cdr3_aa: CASSLKYTGEDYEQYF; cdr3_nt: TGTGCCAGCAGCTTAAAGTATACGGGGGAGGACTACGAGCAGTACTTC
cdr3_length: 15; d_call: TRBD2; j_call: TRBJ2-7; clone_size: NA; v_call: TRBV27; cdr3_aa: CASKLAGGLSYEQYF; cdr3_nt: TGTGCCAGCAAACTAGCGGGGGGTCTCTCCTACGAGCAGTACTTC
cdr3_length: 14; d_call: NA; j_call: TRBJ1-2; clone_size: NA; v_call: TRBV19; cdr3_aa: CASSTRGQYYGYTF; cdr3_nt: TGTGCCAGTAGTACCCGAGGACAGTACTATGGCTACACCTTC
cdr3_length: 12; d_call: NA; j_call: TRBJ2-7; clone_size: many; v_call: TRBV7-2; cdr3_aa: CASSPLFYEQYF; cdr3_nt: TGTGCCAGCAGCCCCCTCTTCTACGAGCAGTACTTC
cdr3_length: 12; d_call: TRBD1; j_call: TRBJ2-7; clone_size: NA; v_call: TRBV30; cdr3_aa: CAWSRQGAEQYF; cdr3_nt: TGTGCCTGGAGTCGTCAGGGGGCCGAGCAGTACTTC
cdr3_length: 15; d_call: NA; j_call: TRBJ2-3; clone_size: few; v_call: TRBV29-1; cdr3_aa: CSVEGGRGFTDTQYF; cdr3_nt: TGCAGCGTTGAAGGGGGTCGGGGGTTCACAGATACGCAGTATTTT
cdr3_length: 14; d_call: TRBD2; j_call: TRBJ2-5; clone_size: NA; v_call: TRBV11-2; cdr3_aa: CASTLGLVEETQYF; cdr3_nt: TGTGCCAGCACCCTCGGACTAGTGGAAGAGACCCAGTACTTC
cdr3_length: 14; d_call: NA; j_call: TRBJ2-2; clone_size: NA; v_call: TRBV7-9; cdr3_aa: CASSQGSYTGELFF; cdr3_nt: TGTGCCAGCAGCCAAGGATCATACACCGGGGAGCTGTTTTTT
cdr3_length: 13; d_call: NA; j_call: TRBJ2-7; clone_size: NA; v_call: TRBV29-1; cdr3_aa: CSVEDTGDYEQYF; cdr3_nt: TGCAGCGTTGAAGATACCGGCGACTACGAGCAGTACTTC
cdr3_length: 12; d_call: NA; j_call: TRBJ2-5; clone_size: many; v_call: TRBV29-1; cdr3_aa: CSSAVLGETQYF; cdr3_nt: TGCAGCTCAGCAGTCCTTGGGGAGACCCAGTACTTC
cdr3_length: 14; d_call: NA; j_call: TRBJ2-7; clone_size: NA; v_call: TRBV5-6; cdr3_aa: CASSLAEEGLEQYF; cdr3_nt: TGTGCCAGCAGCTTGGCCGAAGAAGGGCTGGAGCAGTACTTC
cdr3_length: 13; d_call: TRBD1; j_call: TRBJ1-4; clone_size: few; v_call: TRBV10-3; cdr3_aa: CAISVQGSEKLFF; cdr3_nt: TGTGCCATCAGTGTACAGGGGAGTGAAAAACTGTTTTTT
cdr3_length: 13; d_call: NA; j_call: TRBJ2-5; clone_size: few; v_call: TRBV19; cdr3_aa: CASSIGYQETQYF; cdr3_nt: TGTGCCAGTAGTATAGGCTACCAAGAGACCCAGTACTTC
cdr3_length: 14; d_call: TRBD1; j_call: TRBJ1-4; clone_size: NA; v_call: TRBV20-1; cdr3_aa: CSASRTGIVGKLFF; cdr3_nt: TGCAGTGCTAGCCGGACAGGGATCGTCGGAAAACTGTTTTTT
cdr3_length: 13; d_call: NA; j_call: TRBJ1-1; clone_size: NA; v_call: TRBV19; cdr3_aa: CSSRLLRNTEAFF; cdr3_nt: TGTTCCAGTCGGTTGCTCAGGAACACTGAAGCTTTCTTT
cdr3_length: 14; d_call: NA; j_call: TRBJ2-7; clone_size: few; v_call: TRBV7-2; cdr3_aa: CASSLAPGEGEQYF; cdr3_nt: TGTGCCAGCAGCTTAGCGCCAGGGGAGGGCGAGCAGTACTTC
cdr3_length: 15; d_call: NA; j_call: TRBJ2-3; clone_size: NA; v_call: TRBV7-3; cdr3_aa: CASSRAWGWTDTQYF; cdr3_nt: TGTGCCAGCAGCCGTGCGTGGGGGTGGACAGATACGCAGTATTTT
cdr3_length: 13; d_call: NA; j_call: TRBJ2-3; clone_size: NA; v_call: TRBV29-1; cdr3_aa: CSVEARFTDTQYF; cdr3_nt: TGCAGCGTTGAAGCTCGCTTCACAGATACGCAGTATTTT
cdr3_length: 18; d_call: TRBD2; j_call: TRBJ2-3; clone_size: NA; v_call: TRBV4-3; cdr3_aa: CASSHLLALAGTTDTQYF; cdr3_nt: TGCGCCAGCAGCCACCTACTAGCCCTAGCGGGGACCACAGATACGCAGTATTTT
cdr3_length: 16; d_call: TRBD2; j_call: TRBJ2-5; clone_size: NA; v_call: TRBV11-2; cdr3_aa: CASSPLGWREYETQYF; cdr3_nt: TGTGCCAGCAGCCCGCTAGGTTGGCGGGAGTACGAGACCCAGTACTTC
cdr3_length: 13; d_call: TRBD1; j_call: TRBJ2-3; clone_size: few; v_call: TRBV24-1; cdr3_aa: CATGQGGTDTQYF; cdr3_nt: TGTGCCACTGGACAGGGGGGCACAGATACGCAGTATTTT